One sample yielded the 32 T cell receptor beta chains listed below, sequenced in a study of cytomegalovirus exposure and HLA in healthy donors. Primers included in the PCR were 60 Vbeta and 13 Jbeta primers. Generated by immunoSEQ multiplex PCR, the TCRdb table keeps only in-frame clones and is missing some. The sample contains 75,000 to 90,000 clones, around 81% of which appear only once. Sequenced: PBMCs. The receptors were gathered from a male donor in good health and CMV-seropositive.

In this sample, this clone is medium-sized (0.01 to 0.1%). The chain couples TRBV6-1 to TRBJ1-5; D might be TRBD1 (6 bases). The germline V and J ends were trimmed by 8 bases and 4 bases, with 12 bases remaining between them. Germline CDR1 reads MNHNS; CDR2 reads SASEGT. The CDR3 has 13 residues. The CDR3 DNA reads TGTGCCAGCCACGGACAGATAAATCAGCCCCAGCATTTT. Residues: CASHGQINQPQHF.

This rearrangement joins TRBV6-6 to TRBJ2-1; D possibly corresponds to TRBD2 (7 bases). Per the germline V gene, CDR1 is MNHNY and CDR2 is SVGAGI (reference sequence). This CDR3 region has 14 residues. Between the trimmed V and J ends, which lost 5 bases and 8 bases, there was a span of 16 bases. In DNA form, the CDR3 reads TGTGCCAGCAGTCTTCCCCCGGGGGGCTATGAGCAGTTCTTC. This gives the protein CASSLPPGGYEQFF.

Regarding this clone: Its ends do not fully match the called genes, so a read error is possible. Other nucleotide sequences in the sample specify the same CDR3. The V gene is TRBV28, the J gene TRBJ1-2; D is ambiguous. Germline assignment: CDR1 MDHEN and CDR2 SYDVKM. The CDR3 is 15 residues long. The CDR3 is CASSLLSSEGWDYTF. In DNA form, the CDR3 reads TGTGCTAGCAGTCTTCTCTCTTCCGAGGGTTGGGATTACACCTTC.

The chain combines TRBV29-1 with TRBJ2-5, with a tentative D call TRBD2 (5 bases). The CDR3 consists of 12 residues. V lost 1 base to trimming and J lost 10 bases, with 13 bases between them. The germline CDR1 and CDR2 sequences are SQVTM and ANQGSEA. The CDR3: CSVEGGASIQYF. The CDR3 DNA reads as TGCAGCGTTGAAGGGGGAGCTAGTATCCAGTACTTC.

CDR3 in DNA: TGTGCCAGCAGTTACCGACGGGGCACCGGGGAGCTGTTTTTT. Translated, it gives CASSYRRGTGELFF. The rearrangement uses TRBV6-6 and TRBJ2-2; the D gene is possibly TRBD2 (5 bases). The CDR3 sequence is 14 residues long. Trimming removed 2 bases from V and 4 bases from J, with 8 bases in between. CDR1 and CDR2 from the germline V gene are MNHNY and SVGAGI (reference sequence).

This clone was counted between two and nine times. The gene calls are TRBV5-4 and TRBJ1-6; 8 positions agree with TRBD1. Germline values: CDR1 SGHNT, CDR2 YYREEE (reference sequence). The CDR3 totals 16 residues. Losses at the gene ends were 6 bases for V and 6 bases for J; bases not matched to a gene: 11. The CDR3 DNA is TGTGCCAGCACCGAAGGAGGGACAGGTATTAATTCACCCCTCCACTTT. It specifies CASTEGGTGINSPLHF.

V and J are TRBV19 and TRBJ1-1; the match to TRBD1 covers 10 bases. CDR1 is LNHDA, CDR2 SQIVND, per germline (reference sequence). The V gene end was trimmed by 0 bases and the J gene end by 11 bases; junction bases not matched to a gene: 6. There are 14 residues in the CDR3. CDR3 loop: CASSIDRQGAAAFF. CDR3 bases: TGTGCCAGTAGTATAGACCGACAGGGGGCAGCTGCTTTCTTT. The whole variable domain, filled in from reference TRBV19 and TRBJ1-1, reads DGGITQSPKYLFRKEGQNVTLSCEQNLNHDAMYWYRQDPGQGLRLIYYSQIVNDFQKGDIAEGYSVSREKKESFPLTVTSAQKNPTAFYLCASSIDRQGAAAFFGQGTRLTVV.

In its sample, this clone was seen once. V and J are TRBV9 and TRBJ1-2; no clear D gene. The CDR3 contains 14 residues. V shed 4 bases and J shed 0 bases, with 10 bases lying between them. Germline V gene sequence: CDR1 SGDLS, CDR2 YYNGEE. CDR3: CASSMTSTNYGYTF. CDR3 DNA: TGTGCCAGCAGCATGACAAGTACTAACTATGGCTACACCTTC.

This chain uses TRBV4-2 with TRBJ1-4; 7 nucleotides line up with TRBD1. The germline V gene has CDR1 LGHNA and CDR2 YNFKEQ. Trimming removed 10 bases from V and 2 bases from J; junction bases left unmatched: 10. This CDR3 has 15 residues. The CDR3 DNA reads TGTGCCACCGGAGGGGACAGCTCGACTAATGAAAAACTGTTTTTT. Its translation: CATGGDSSTNEKLFF.

V gene TRBV11-2 combines with J gene TRBJ2-5, with TRBD2 identical over 7 bases. This CDR3 comprises 15 residues. Germline V gives CDR1 SGHAT, CDR2 FQNNGV. Losses at the gene ends were 1 base for V and 2 bases for J; bases not matched to a gene: 4. This chain's CDR3 is CASSLAGGWQETQYF. Here the CDR3 DNA reads TGTGCCAGCAGCTTAGCGGGAGGTTGGCAAGAGACCCAGTACTTC.

In nucleotides, the CDR3 is TGTGCCAGCAGTTACTCGACAGGGAGTATGGAGCAGTTCTTC. It codes for CASSYSTGSMEQFF. V is TRBV6-6 and J is TRBJ2-1; 7 bases map to TRBD1. Germline CDR1 is MNHNY and CDR2 is SVGAGI (reference sequence). The CDR3 is made up of 14 amino acids. The ends lost 0 bases at V and 10 bases at J; junction bases unmatched: 6.

The genes are TRBV6-5 and TRBJ1-6; TRBD1 matches at 7 bases. J lost 9 bases, V lost 2 bases, and 1 base had no gene match. The CDR3 runs to 13 residues. Germline V gene data show CDR1 as MNHEY and CDR2 as SVGAGI. In DNA, the CDR3 is TGTGCCAGCAGTTACGACAGGGCTTCACCCCTCCACTTT. Translated: CASSYDRASPLHF.

DNA of the CDR3: TGTGCCAGCAGGAAAAGGTCCTTGTGGGGACAGGGGACTAGCGGGAAGTACGAGCAGTACTTC. Protein product: CASRKRSLWGQGTSGKYEQYF. The gene calls are TRBV27 and TRBJ2-7; 13 nucleotides align to TRBD2. J gave up 4 bases and V 6 bases, and 24 bases lay outside the gene matches. The CDR3 loop spans 21 amino acids. Germline assignment: CDR1 MNHEY and CDR2 SMNVEV (reference sequence).

This sequence joins TRBV10-3 and TRBJ2-1; TRBD2 aligns across 10 bases. Trimming cost V 5 bases and J 8 bases; bases outside gene matches: 12. Germline values: CDR1 ENHRY, CDR2 SYGVKD. The CDR3 spans 16 residues. The CDR3 sequence: CAISNLLAGVGYEQFF. Written as DNA, the CDR3 is TGTGCCATCAGTAACCTTCTAGCGGGAGTAGGGTATGAGCAGTTCTTC.

In this sample, this clone turned up once. Within the sample, other DNA sequences also encode this same CDR3. CDR3 nucleotide sequence: TGTGCCAGCCTCCGTCCCGCGGGTCTCTACGAGCAGTACTTC. This translates into CASLRPAGLYEQYF. The chain links TRBV6-1 to TRBJ2-7; perhaps TRBD2 as D (5 bases). CDR1 is MNHNS and CDR2 is SASEGT in the germline V gene. The V and J ends lost 8 bases and 3 bases respectively, with 17 bases between them. CDR3 size: 14 residues.

Only a few counts were recorded for this clone. The chain couples TRBV11-2 to TRBJ2-3; a possible D gene is TRBD2 (6 bases). V gave up 0 bases and J gave up 3 bases, with 7 bases separating them. Germline CDR1 is SGHAT and CDR2 is FQNNGV. CDR3 size: 14 residues. The CDR3 here is CASSLEGLTDTQYF. CDR3 DNA sequence: TGTGCCAGCAGCTTAGAGGGACTTACAGATACGCAGTATTTT.

The rearrangement uses TRBV28 and TRBJ1-4, with D tentatively TRBD1 (5 bases). This CDR3 spans 14 amino acids. Trimming took off 3 bases at V and 8 bases at J, with 13 bases between the two ends. Germline assignment: CDR1 MDHEN and CDR2 SYDVKM. The CDR3 bases are TGTGCCAGCAGTTTGCCCGGGAGGGGCGAAAAACTGTTTTTT. It yields the protein CASSLPGRGEKLFF.

Only a few counts were recorded for this clone. The V call is TRBV7-9, the J call TRBJ2-1; TRBD2 aligns across 8 bases. The CDR3 has 13 amino acids. The V gene's germline CDR1 is SEHNR and CDR2 FQNEAQ (reference sequence). Trimming removed 4 bases from V and 6 bases from J; junction bases left unmatched: 2. CDR3 protein: CASSYGGVNEQFF. The CDR3 bases are TGTGCCAGCAGCTACGGGGGGGTCAATGAGCAGTTCTTC.

The chain couples TRBV7-8 to TRBJ1-1; D may be TRBD1 (6 bases). Germline V lookup: CDR1 SGHVS, CDR2 FQNEAQ. V was pared by 5 bases and J by 8 bases, with 18 bases between. This CDR3 has 14 residues. CDR3 region: CASSEKRDRHEAFF. CDR3 sequence (DNA): TGTGCCAGCAGCGAGAAACGTGACAGGCACGAAGCTTTCTTT.

This CDR3 reads CATLPGGLNEKLFF. The CDR3 nucleotides read TGTGCCACCCTACCAGGGGGCCTTAATGAAAAACTGTTTTTT. The genes are TRBV2 and TRBJ1-4, with 8 bases identical to TRBD1. CDR1 is SNHLY, CDR2 FYNNEI, per germline. The CDR3 spans 14 residues. With 10 bases clipped from V and 4 bases from J, the junction kept 8 bases outside the gene matches.

The V call is TRBV19, the J call TRBJ1-1, with unresolved D. The CDR3 runs to 15 residues. Trimming left V 2 bases short and J 0 bases short, with 10 bases between. Germline V gene sequence: CDR1 LNHDA, CDR2 SQIVND (reference sequence). CDR3: CASSIMVRLNTEAFF. CDR3 DNA: TGTGCCAGTAGTATAATGGTCAGATTGAACACTGAAGCTTTCTTT.

This chain joins TRBV6-5 and TRBJ1-2, with a tentative D call TRBD1 (5 bases). Germline assignment: CDR1 MNHEY and CDR2 SVGAGI. This CDR3 region has 13 residues. Between the trimmed V and J ends, which lost 2 bases and 7 bases, there was a span of 11 bases. The CDR3: CASSYAGQVGYTF. The CDR3 DNA reads TGTGCCAGCAGTTACGCAGGGCAGGTTGGCTACACCTTC.

The chain employs TRBV28 and TRBJ1-5, with 9 bases fitting TRBD1. After removal of 5 bases from V and 2 bases from J, the junction contained 19 bases not matched to a gene. Germline CDR1 MDHEN, CDR2 SYDVKM. The CDR3 sequence is 20 residues long. CDR3 residues: CASSKIAGTGFVVGNQPQHF. DNA of the CDR3: TGTGCCAGCAGTAAGATAGCCGGGACAGGGTTCGTTGTAGGCAATCAGCCCCAGCATTTT.

This clone showed up just once. The chain joins TRBV11-2 to TRBJ1-2; D is unclear. Germline-derived CDR1 and CDR2 are SGHAT and FQNNGV. This CDR3 spans 13 amino acids. Deletions cut 0 bases from V and 4 bases from J, with 6 bases between. For the CDR3, the DNA is TGTGCCAGCAGCTTAGACGTCTCCTATGGCTACACCTTC. Protein: CASSLDVSYGYTF.

In its sample, this clone was seen a few times. The rearrangement joins TRBV9 to TRBJ2-7; 11 bases map to TRBD1. Trimming took 3 bases from V and 3 from J; bases not matched to a gene: 2. The CDR3 contains 14 residues. Germline loops: CDR1 SGDLS, CDR2 YYNGEE. The CDR3 DNA reads TGTGCCAGCAGCGCCGGGACAGGGGGCTACGAGCAGTACTTC. Its protein is CASSAGTGGYEQYF.

In this sample, this clone turned up a few times. The chain employs TRBV29-1 and TRBJ1-2; 7 bases agree with TRBD1. Trimming removed 0 bases from V and 7 bases from J; junction bases left unmatched: 11. From germline, CDR1 is SQVTM and CDR2 ANQGSEA. This CDR3 spans 15 amino acids. The CDR3 DNA reads TGCAGCGTTGAAGATCCGACAGGGATCACCTGTGGCTACACCTTC. It yields the protein CSVEDPTGITCGYTF.

The CDR3 DNA reads as TGTGCCAGCAGCCCCGTGACAGGCTCTGGAAACACCATATATTTT. It yields the protein CASSPVTGSGNTIYF. V and J are TRBV7-9 and TRBJ1-3, with a possible D match to TRBD1 (6 bases). The V end was cut by 5 bases, the J end by 0 bases, with 11 bases between. Germline CDR1 SEHNR, CDR2 FQNEAQ (reference sequence). This CDR3 has 15 amino acids.

This sequence joins TRBV7-8 and TRBJ1-2, with TRBD1 matching 11 bases. This CDR3 has 15 amino acids. Germline values: CDR1 SGHVS, CDR2 FQNEAQ. Trimming removed 5 bases from V and 2 bases from J; junction bases left unmatched: 4. The CDR3 DNA follows: TGTGCCAGCAGCCTTGGGACAGGGGGAAACTATGGCTACACCTTC. Amino acid sequence: CASSLGTGGNYGYTF.

The chain has TRBV7-8 and TRBJ2-2; possible D gene TRBD2, 6 bases. The V end was cut by 5 bases, the J end by 6 bases, with 22 bases between. Germline CDR1 reads SGHVS; CDR2 reads FQNEAQ. The CDR3 contains 17 residues. This CDR3 reads CASSESRLVGGPGELFF. CDR3 DNA: TGTGCCAGCAGCGAAAGCCGACTAGTGGGAGGCCCCGGGGAGCTGTTTTTT.

The rearrangement joins TRBV4-2 to TRBJ2-3; D is unclear. V was shortened by 1 base and J by 3 bases, with 8 bases between the two germline ends. The germline gives CDR1 LGHNA, CDR2 YNFKEQ. The CDR3 extends over 14 amino acids. The CDR3 loop reads CASSQVERTDTQYF. In DNA, the CDR3 is TGTGCCAGCAGCCAAGTTGAGAGGACAGATACGCAGTATTTT.

A single count supports this clone. CDR3 loop: CASSNLQGIEQFF. The CDR3 bases are TGTGCCAGCAGCAATCTACAGGGAATTGAGCAGTTCTTC. The chain carries TRBV7-9 and TRBJ2-1, with D possibly being TRBD1 (6 bases). Trimming stripped 5 bases from V and 9 bases from J, with 14 bases between. CDR1 is SEHNR and CDR2 is FQNEAQ in the germline V gene (reference sequence). The CDR3 has 13 amino acids. The variable domain in full, with the rest retrieved from reference TRBV7-9 and TRBJ2-1, is DTGVSQNPRHKITKRGQNVTFRCDPISEHNRLYWYRQTLGQGPEFLTYFQNEAQLEKSRLLSDRFSAERPKGSFSTLEIQRTEQGDSAMYLCASSNLQGIEQFFGPGTRLTVL.

The chain joins TRBV9 to TRBJ2-3; perhaps TRBD2 as D (6 bases). There are 15 residues in the CDR3. Per the germline V gene, CDR1 is SGDLS and CDR2 is YYNGEE. The V end lost 0 bases, the J end lost 2 bases, and 10 bases lay between the germline ends. Here the CDR3 DNA reads TGTGCCAGCAGCGTAGGGACTACCTACACAGATACGCAGTATTTT. It yields the protein CASSVGTTYTDTQYF.